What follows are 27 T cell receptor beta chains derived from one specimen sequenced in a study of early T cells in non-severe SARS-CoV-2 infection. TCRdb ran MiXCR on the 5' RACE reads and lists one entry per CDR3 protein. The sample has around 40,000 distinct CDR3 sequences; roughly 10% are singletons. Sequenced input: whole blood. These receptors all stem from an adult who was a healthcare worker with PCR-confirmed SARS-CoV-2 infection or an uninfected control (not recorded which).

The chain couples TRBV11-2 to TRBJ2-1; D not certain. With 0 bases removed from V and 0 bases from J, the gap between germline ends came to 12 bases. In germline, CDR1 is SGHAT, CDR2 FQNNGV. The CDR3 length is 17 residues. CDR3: CASSLELWAYSYNEQFF. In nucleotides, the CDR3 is TGTGCCAGCAGCTTAGAGTTGTGGGCCTACTCCTACAATGAGCAGTTCTTC.

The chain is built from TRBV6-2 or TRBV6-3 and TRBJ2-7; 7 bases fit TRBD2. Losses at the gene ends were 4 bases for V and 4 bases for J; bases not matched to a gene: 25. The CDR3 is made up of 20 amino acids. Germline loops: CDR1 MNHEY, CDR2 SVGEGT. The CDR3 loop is CASSFSRSMGTSASRYEQYF. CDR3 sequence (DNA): TGTGCCAGCAGTTTTTCCCGGTCGATGGGAACTAGCGCGAGTCGTTACGAGCAGTACTTC.

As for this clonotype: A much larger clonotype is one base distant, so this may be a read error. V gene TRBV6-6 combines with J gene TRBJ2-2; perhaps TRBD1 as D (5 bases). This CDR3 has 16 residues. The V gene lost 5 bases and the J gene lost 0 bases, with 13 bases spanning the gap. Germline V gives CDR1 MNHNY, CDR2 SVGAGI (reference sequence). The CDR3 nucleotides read TGTGCCAGCAGTCCCACAGGATCTCCGAACACCGGGGAGCTGTTTTTT. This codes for CASSPTGSPNTGELFF.

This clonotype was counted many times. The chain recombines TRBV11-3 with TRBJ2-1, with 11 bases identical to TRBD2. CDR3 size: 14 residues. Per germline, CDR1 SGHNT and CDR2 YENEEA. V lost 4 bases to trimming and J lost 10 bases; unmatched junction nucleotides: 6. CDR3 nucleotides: TGTGCCAGCAGCTCTTTAGCGGGAGGGGGAGAGCAGTTCTTC. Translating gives CASSSLAGGGEQFF.

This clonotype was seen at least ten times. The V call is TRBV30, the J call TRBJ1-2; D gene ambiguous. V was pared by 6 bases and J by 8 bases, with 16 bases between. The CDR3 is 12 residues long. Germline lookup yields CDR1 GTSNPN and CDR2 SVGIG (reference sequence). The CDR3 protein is CACIYGVGGYTF. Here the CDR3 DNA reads TGTGCCTGCATATACGGGGTCGGAGGCTACACCTTC.

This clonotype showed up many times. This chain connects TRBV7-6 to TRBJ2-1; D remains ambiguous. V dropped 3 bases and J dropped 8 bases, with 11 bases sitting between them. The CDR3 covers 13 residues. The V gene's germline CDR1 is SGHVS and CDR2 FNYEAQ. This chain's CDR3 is CASSLTRDHEQFF. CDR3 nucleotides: TGTGCCAGCAGCTTGACGCGTGACCATGAGCAGTTCTTC.

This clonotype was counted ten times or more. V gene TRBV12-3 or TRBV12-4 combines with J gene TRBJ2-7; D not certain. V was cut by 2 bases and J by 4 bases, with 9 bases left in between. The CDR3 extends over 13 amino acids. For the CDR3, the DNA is TGTGCCAGCAGTTTAAGGACCTCATACGAGCAGTACTTC. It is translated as CASSLRTSYEQYF.

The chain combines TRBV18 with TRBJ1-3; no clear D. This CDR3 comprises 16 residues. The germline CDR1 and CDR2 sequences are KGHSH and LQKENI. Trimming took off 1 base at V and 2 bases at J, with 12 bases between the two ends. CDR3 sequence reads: CASSPQPGGAGNTIYF. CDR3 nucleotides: TGTGCCAGCTCACCACAGCCAGGAGGAGCTGGAAACACCATATATTTT.

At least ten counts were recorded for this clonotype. The CDR3 nucleotides read TGTGCCAGCAGTTTATTTGCCTTCAGAGAAGAGACCCAGTACTTC. Translation gives CASSLFAFREETQYF. V usage is TRBV27 and J usage is TRBJ2-5; no definite D call. V lost 1 base to trimming and J lost 3 bases, with 12 bases between them. The CDR3 has 15 residues. CDR1 and CDR2 from the germline V gene are MNHEY and SMNVEV (reference sequence).

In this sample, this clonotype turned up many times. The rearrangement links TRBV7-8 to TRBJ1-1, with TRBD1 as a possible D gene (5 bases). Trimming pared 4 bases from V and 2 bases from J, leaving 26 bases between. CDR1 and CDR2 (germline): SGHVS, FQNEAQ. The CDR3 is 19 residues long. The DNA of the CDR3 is TGTGCCAGCAGCTCCAGCAGGATCGGGCGCCGGGGCCTAAACACTGAAGCTTTCTTT. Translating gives CASSSSRIGRRGLNTEAFF.

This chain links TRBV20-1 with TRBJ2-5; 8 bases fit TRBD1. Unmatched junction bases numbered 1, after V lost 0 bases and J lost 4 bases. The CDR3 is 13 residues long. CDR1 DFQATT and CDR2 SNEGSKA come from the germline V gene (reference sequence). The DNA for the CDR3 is TGCAGTGCTAGAGAAGACAGGGGAGAGACCCAGTACTTC. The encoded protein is CSAREDRGETQYF.

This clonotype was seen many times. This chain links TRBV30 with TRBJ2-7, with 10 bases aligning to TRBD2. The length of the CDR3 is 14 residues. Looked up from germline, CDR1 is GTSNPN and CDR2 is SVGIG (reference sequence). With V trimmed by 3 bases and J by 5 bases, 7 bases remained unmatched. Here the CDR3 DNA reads TGTGCCTGGAGCTCTAGCGGGAGTAAGAACGAGCAGTACTTC. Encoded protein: CAWSSSGSKNEQYF.

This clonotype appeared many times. DNA of the CDR3: TGTGCCAGCAGTCGGGGCGAAAGGGAGACCCAGTACTTC. This codes for CASSRGERETQYF. This rearrangement joins TRBV2 to TRBJ2-5; D assignment may be TRBD1 or TRBD2 (5 bases each). CDR1 and CDR2 (germline): SNHLY, FYNNEI. The V and J ends lost 5 bases and 5 bases respectively, with 12 bases between them. The CDR3 length is 13 residues.

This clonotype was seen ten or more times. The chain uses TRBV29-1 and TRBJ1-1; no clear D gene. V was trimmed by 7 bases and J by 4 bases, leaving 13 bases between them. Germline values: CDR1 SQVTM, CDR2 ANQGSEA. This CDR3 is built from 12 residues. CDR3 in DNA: TGCAGCGGCGGCCGGGGAGTCACTGAAGCTTTCTTT. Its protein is CSGGRGVTEAFF.

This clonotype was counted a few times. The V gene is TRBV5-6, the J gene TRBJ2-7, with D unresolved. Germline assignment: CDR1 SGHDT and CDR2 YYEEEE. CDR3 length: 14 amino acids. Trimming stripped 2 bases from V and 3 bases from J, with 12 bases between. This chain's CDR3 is CASSLASPGYEQYF. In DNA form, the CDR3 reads TGTGCCAGCAGCTTAGCTTCCCCGGGCTACGAGCAGTACTTC.

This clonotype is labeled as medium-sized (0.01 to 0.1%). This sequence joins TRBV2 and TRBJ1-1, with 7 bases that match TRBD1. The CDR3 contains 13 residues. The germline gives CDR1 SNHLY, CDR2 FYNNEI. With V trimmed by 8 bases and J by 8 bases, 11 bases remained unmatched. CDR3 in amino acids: CASRRDSQSEAFF. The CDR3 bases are TGTGCCAGCCGCCGGGACAGTCAGTCAGAAGCTTTCTTT.

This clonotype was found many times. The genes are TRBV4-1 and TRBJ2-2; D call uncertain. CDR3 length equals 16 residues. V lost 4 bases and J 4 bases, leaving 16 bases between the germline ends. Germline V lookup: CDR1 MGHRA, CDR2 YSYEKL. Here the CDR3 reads CASSRQTGTSTGELFF. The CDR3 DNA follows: TGCGCCAGCAGCCGCCAGACGGGTACTTCCACCGGGGAGCTGTTTTTT.

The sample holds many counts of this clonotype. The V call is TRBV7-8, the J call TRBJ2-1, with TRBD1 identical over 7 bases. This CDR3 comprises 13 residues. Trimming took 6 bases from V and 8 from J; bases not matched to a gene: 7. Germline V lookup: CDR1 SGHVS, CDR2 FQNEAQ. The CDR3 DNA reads TGTGCCAGCAGGTGGTCCGGGACAGATGAGCAGTTCTTC. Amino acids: CASRWSGTDEQFF.

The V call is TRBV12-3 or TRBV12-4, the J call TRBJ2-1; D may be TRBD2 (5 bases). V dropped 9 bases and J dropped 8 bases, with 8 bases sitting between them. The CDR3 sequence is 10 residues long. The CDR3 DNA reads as TGTGCCAGTGGACTTTATGAGCAGTTCTTC. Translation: CASGLYEQFF.

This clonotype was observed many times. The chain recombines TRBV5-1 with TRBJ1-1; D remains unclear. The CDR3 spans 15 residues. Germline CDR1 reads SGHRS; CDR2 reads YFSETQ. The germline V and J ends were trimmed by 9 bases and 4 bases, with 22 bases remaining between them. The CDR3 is CATQGMGNRATEAFF. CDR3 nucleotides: TGCGCCACCCAAGGGATGGGTAATAGGGCCACTGAAGCTTTCTTT.

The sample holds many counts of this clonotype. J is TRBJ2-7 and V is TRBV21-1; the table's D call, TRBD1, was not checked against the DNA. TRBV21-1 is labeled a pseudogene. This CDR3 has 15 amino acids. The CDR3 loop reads CASSKIGTENYEQYF. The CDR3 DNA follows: TGTGCCAGCAGCAAAATTGGGACAGAAAACTACGAGCAGTACTTC.

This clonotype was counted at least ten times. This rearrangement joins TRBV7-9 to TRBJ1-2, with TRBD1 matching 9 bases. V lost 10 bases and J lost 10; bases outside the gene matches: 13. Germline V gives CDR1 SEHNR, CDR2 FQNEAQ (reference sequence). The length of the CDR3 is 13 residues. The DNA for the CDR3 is TGTGCCAACCCGGGACAGGGCCCTTCCGACTACACCTTC. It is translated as CANPGQGPSDYTF.

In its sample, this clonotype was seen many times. CDR3 DNA sequence: TGCGCCAGCAGTACCGCCGGGACAGGGCCCTACGAGCAGTACTTC. Translating it yields CASSTAGTGPYEQYF. This chain joins TRBV5-1 and TRBJ2-7; 9 bases are a match to TRBD1. CDR3 length: 15 residues. Germline V lookup: CDR1 SGHRS, CDR2 YFSETQ. V dropped 5 bases and J dropped 2; count of bases not matched to a gene: 8.

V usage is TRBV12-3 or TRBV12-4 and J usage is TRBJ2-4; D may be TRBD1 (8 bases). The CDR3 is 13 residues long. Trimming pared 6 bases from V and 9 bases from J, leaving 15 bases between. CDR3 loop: CASRTGGETIQYF. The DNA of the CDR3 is TGTGCCAGCAGAACAGGGGGGGAGACCATTCAGTACTTC.

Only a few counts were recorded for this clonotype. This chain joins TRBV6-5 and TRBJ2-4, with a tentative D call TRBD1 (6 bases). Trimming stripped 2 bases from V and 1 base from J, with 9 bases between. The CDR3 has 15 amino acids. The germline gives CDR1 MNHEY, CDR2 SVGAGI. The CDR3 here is CASSYNRVAKNIQYF. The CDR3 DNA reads TGTGCCAGCAGTTACAACAGGGTCGCCAAAAACATTCAGTACTTC.

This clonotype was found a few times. DNA of the CDR3: TGTGCCAGCAGTGTAGTGTGGGATACGCAGTATTTT. Residues: CASSVVWDTQYF. This chain connects TRBV6-1 to TRBJ2-3; D is uncertain. With 4 bases removed from V and 6 bases from J, the gap between germline ends came to 8 bases. Looked up from germline, CDR1 is MNHNS and CDR2 is SASEGT. CDR3 length: 12 amino acids.

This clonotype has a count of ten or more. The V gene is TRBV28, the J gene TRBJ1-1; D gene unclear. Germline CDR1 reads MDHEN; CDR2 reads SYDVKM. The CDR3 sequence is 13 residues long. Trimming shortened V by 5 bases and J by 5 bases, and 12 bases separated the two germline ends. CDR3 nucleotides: TGTGCCAGCAGTCCCAACGGGCGGACTGAAGCTTTCTTT. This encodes CASSPNGRTEAFF.